This T cell receptor (beta chain) derives from a study of molecular identifiers for immune sequencing clone quantification. TCRdb redid the calling of the PCR reads with MiXCR, one entry per CDR3 protein. The sample has about 500,000 distinct CDR3 sequences; around 23% are singletons. This clonotype was counted only a few times. V was clipped by 1 base and J by 3 bases, with 10 bases between them. Germline CDR1 reads GTSNPN; CDR2 reads SVGIG (reference sequence). CDR3 length: 13 residues. Sequencing used naive CD8+ T cells from blood, with Jurkat cell RNA spiked in. Subset denoted: FACS-sorted CD8+CD4-CCR7+CD45RA+ naive T cells. This TCR was recovered from a human donor in good health. Some libraries in this study had Jurkat cell RNA spiked in. The genes are TRBV30 and TRBJ2-7; D gene unclear. CDR3 sequence: CAWSGKGYYEQYF. CDR3 DNA sequence: TGTGCCTGGAGTGGGAAGGGTTACTACGAGCAGTACTTC.